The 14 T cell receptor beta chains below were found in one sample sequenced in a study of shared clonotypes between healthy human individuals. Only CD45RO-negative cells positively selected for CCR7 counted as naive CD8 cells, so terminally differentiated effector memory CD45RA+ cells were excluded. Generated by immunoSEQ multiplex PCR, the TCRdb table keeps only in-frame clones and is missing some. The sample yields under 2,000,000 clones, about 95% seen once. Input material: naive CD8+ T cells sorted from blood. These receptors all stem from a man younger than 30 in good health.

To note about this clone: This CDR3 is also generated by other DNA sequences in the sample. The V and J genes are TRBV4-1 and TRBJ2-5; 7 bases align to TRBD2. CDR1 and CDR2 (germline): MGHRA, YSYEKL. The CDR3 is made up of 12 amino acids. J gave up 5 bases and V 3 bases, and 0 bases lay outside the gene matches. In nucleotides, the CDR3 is TGCGCCAGCAGCCACGGGGGGGAGACCCAGTACTTC. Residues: CASSHGGETQYF.

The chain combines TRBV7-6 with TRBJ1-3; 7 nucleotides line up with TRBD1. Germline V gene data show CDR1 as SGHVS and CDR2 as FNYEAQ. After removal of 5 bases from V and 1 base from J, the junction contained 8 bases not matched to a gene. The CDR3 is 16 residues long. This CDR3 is CASSPIQGGSGNTIYF. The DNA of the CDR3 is TGTGCCAGCAGCCCCATTCAGGGGGGTTCTGGAAACACCATATATTTT.

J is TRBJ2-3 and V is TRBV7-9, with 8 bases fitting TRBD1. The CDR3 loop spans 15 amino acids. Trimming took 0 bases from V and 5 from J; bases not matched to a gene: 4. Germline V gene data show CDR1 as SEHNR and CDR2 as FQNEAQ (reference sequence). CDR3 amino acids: CASSLAQGAGDTQYF. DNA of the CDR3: TGTGCCAGCAGCTTAGCGCAGGGGGCAGGAGATACGCAGTATTTT.

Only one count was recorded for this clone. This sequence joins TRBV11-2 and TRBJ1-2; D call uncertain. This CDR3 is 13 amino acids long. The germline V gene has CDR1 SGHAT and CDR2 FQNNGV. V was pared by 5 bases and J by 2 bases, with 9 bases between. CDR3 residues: CASSNGENYGYTF. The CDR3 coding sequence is TGTGCCAGCAGCAACGGGGAGAACTATGGCTACACCTTC.

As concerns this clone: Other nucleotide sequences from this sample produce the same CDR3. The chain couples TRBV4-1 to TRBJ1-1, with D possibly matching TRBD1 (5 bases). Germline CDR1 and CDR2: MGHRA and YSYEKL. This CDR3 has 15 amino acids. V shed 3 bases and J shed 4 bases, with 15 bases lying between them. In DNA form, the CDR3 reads TGCGCCAGCAGCCAGGCTCCAGGGATGGGCACTGAAGCTTTCTTT. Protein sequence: CASSQAPGMGTEAFF.

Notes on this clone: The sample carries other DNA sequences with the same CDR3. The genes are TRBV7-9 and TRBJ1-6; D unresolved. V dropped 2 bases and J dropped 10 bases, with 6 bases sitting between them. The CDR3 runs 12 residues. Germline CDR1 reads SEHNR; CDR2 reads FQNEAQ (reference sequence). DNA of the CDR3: TGTGCCAGCAGCTTAATGGGGTCACCCCTCCACTTT. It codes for CASSLMGSPLHF.

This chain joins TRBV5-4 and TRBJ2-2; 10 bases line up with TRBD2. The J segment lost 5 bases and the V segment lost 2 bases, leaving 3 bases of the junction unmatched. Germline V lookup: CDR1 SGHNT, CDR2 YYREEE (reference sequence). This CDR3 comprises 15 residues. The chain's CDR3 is CASSLGTSDTGELFF. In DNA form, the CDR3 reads TGTGCCAGCAGCTTAGGGACTAGCGATACCGGGGAGCTGTTTTTT.

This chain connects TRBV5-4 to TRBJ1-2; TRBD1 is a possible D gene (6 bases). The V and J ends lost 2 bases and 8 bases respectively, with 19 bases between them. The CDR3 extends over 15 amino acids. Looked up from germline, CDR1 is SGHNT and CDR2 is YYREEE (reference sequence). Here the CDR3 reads CASSFNREELSGYTF. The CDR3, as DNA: TGTGCCAGCAGCTTCAACAGGGAGGAACTGAGCGGCTACACCTTC. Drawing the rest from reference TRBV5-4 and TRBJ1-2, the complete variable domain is ETGVTQSPTHLIKTRGQQVTLRCSSQSGHNTVSWYQQALGQGPQFIFQYYREEENGRGNFPPRFSGLQFPNYSSELNVNALELDDSALYLCASSFNREELSGYTFGSGTRLTVV.

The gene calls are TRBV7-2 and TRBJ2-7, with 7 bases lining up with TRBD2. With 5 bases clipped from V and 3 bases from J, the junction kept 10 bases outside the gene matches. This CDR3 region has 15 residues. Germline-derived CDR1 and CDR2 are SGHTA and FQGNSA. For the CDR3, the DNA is TGTGCCAGCAGCGCAAGGGCTAGCGGATACTACGAGCAGTACTTC. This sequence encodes CASSARASGYYEQYF.

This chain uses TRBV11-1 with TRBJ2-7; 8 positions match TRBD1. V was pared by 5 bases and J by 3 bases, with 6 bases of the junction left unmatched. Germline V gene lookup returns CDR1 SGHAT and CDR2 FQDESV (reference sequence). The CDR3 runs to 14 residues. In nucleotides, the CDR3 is TGTGCCAGCAGCGTCGCCGGGACAGGCTACGAGCAGTACTTC. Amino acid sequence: CASSVAGTGYEQYF.

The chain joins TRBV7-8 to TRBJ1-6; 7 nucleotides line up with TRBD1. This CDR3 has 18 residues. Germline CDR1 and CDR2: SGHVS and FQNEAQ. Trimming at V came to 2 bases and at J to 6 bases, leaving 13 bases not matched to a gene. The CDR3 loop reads CASSLTGAREYSNSPLHF. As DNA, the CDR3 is TGTGCCAGCAGCTTAACAGGGGCCAGGGAATATAGTAATTCACCCCTCCACTTT.

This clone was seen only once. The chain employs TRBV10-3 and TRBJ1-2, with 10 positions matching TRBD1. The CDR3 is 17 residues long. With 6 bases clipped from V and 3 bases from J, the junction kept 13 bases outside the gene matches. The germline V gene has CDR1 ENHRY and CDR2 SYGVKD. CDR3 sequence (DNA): TGTGCCATCAGCGCAAACTCGGGACAGGGGTTTTACTATGGCTACACCTTC. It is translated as CAISANSGQGFYYGYTF.

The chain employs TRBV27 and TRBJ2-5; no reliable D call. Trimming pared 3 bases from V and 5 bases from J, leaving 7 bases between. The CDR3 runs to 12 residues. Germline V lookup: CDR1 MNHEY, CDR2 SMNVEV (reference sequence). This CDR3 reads CASSFAGETQYF. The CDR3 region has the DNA TGTGCCAGCAGTTTCGCCGGTGAGACCCAGTACTTC.

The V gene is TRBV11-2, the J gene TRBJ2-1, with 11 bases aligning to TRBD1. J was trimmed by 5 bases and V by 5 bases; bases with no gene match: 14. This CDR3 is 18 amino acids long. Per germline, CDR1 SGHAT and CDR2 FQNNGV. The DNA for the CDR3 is TGTGCCAGCAGCGCAGGACAGGGGGCAGCATCAAAAGACAATGAGCAGTTCTTC. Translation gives CASSAGQGAASKDNEQFF.